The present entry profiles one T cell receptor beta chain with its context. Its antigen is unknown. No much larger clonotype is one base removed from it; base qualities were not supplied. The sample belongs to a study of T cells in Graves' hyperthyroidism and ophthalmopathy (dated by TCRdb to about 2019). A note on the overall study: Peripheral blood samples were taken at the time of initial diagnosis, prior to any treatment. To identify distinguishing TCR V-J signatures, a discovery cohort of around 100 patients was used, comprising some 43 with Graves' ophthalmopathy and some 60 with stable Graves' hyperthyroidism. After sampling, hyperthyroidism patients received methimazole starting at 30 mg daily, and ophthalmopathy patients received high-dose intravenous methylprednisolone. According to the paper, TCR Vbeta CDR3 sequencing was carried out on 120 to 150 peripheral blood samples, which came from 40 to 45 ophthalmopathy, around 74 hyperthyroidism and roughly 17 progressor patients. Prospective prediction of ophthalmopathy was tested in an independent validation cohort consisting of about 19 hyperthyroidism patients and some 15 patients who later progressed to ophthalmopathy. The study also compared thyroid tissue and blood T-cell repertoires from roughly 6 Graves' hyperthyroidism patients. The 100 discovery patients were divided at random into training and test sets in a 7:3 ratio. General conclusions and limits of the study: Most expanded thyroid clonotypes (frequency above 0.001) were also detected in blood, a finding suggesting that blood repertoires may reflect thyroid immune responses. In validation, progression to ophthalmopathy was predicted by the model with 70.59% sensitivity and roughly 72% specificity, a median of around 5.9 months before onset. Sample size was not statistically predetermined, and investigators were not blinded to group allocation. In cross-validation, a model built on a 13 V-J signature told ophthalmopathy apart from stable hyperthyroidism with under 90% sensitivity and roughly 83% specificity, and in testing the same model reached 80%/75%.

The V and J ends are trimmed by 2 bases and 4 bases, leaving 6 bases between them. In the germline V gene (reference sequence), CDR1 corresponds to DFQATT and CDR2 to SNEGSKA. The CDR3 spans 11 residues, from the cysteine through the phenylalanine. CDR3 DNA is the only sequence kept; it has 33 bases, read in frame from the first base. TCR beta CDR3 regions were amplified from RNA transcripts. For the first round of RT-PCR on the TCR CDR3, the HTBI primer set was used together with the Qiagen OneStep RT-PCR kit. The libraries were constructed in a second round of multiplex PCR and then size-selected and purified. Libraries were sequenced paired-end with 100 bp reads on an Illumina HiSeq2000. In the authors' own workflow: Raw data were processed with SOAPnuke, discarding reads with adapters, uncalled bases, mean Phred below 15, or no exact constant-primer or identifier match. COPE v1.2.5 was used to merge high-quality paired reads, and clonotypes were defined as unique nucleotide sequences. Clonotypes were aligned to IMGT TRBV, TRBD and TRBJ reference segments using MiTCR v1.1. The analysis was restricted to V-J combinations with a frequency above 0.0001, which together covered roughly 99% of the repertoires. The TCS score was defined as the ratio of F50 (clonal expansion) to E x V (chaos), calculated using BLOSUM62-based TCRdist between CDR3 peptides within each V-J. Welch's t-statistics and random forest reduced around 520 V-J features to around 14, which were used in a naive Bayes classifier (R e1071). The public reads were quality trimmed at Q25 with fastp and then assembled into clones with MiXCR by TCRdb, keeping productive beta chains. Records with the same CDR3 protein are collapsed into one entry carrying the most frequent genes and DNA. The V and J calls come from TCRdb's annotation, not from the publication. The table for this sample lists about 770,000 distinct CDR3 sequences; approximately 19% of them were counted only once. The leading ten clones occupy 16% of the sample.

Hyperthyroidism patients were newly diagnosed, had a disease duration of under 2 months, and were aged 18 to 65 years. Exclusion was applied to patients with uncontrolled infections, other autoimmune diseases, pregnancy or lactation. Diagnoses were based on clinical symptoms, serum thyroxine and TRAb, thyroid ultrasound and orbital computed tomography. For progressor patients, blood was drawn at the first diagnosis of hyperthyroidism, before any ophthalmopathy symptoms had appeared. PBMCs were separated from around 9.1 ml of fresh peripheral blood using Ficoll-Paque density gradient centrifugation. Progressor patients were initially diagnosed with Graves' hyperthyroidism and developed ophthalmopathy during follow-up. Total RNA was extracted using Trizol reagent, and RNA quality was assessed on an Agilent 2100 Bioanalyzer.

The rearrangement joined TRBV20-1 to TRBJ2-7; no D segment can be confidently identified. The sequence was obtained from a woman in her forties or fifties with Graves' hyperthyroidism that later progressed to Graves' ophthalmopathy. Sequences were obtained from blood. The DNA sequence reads TGCAGTGCTAGACCTGAGTACGAGCAGTACTTC. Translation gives CSARPEYEQYF.